This TCR beta chain was found in a study of cytomegalovirus exposure and HLA in healthy donors (dated by TCRdb to 2015 to 2018). With respect to the entire study: According to an earlier analysis of 587 of the donors, some 180 million T cells yielded 117 million unique TCR beta sequences and about 300 Gb of sequence data. Along with the approximately 700-subject first cohort, a separate validation cohort of over a hundred different subjects was used. Typing coverage varied by locus: roughly 629-640 donors for A, B, C, DRB1 and DQB1; approximately 520 for DQA1; approximately 570 for DPA1; roughly 450 for DPB1. The study profiled the T cell repertoires of hundreds of subjects by immunosequencing and related them to cytomegalovirus serostatus. The aim of the study was to test whether cataloging public T cell receptors could identify signatures of past pathogen exposure. To study patterns of TCR occurrence, a later analysis re-analyzed previously published TCR beta repertoires from around 700 donors and added high-resolution HLA genotyping. Among around 400 genotyped donors of the cohort, an average of approximately 200,000 unique TCR beta nucleotide sequences was sequenced per donor, of which about 19% were non-productive. Of the roughly 430 genotyped donors, approximately 83% fell in the genetic ancestry cluster associated with self-reported Caucasian donors. Rather than drawing on any new phenotypic data, the later analysis identified candidate immune exposures from TCR beta sequences and the way those sequences occurred across donors. In a later genetic analysis, genome-wide SNP genotypes for 398 of the 666 donors were used, and that subset was treated as a discovery cohort. To decide whether each TCR beta V gene segment behaved as functional or pseudogenic, an earlier analysis of fewer than 750 of the donors relied on high-throughput TCR beta sequencing. HLA typing included class I and class II loci at four-digit resolution. Roughly 310 gigabases of sequencing data and 78 million or so unique TCR sequences were included in an early release covering about 700 HLA-typed donors. Donor age, sex, ethnicity and CMV serostatus were compiled together with the repertoire data. To predict cytomegalovirus infection status, the study brought together high-throughput TCR immunosequencing, statistical association of individual TCRs with disease status, and machine learning. Five DR-DQ haplotypes were handled as single units for association and clustering because linkage in the cohort was strong. All discovery cohort repertoires had been generated on a single sequencing platform.

Points on this clone: The clone's antigen remains unknown. Base-call qualities are not available, and no considerably larger clone is one nucleotide away.

What the authors observed across the whole study: A few of the identified cytomegalovirus-associated TCR beta chains were confirmed in vitro to be specific for cytomegalovirus antigens. The authors suggested that the approach could potentially be generalized to other disease states and immunological phenotypes. An earlier analysis of 587 of the donors showed that most TCR beta V segments appeared in productive rearrangements either about 87% or about 30% of the time, which broadly matched IMGT annotations. Because counts were too low, about 15 rarely observed V segments, including chromosome 9 orphons, were left out of the earlier analysis of 587 of the donors. A cluster of highly shared sequence variants was judged likely to be a technical artifact of the sequencing pipeline. In a later analysis, most CMV-associated TCR beta chains were found to appear HLA-restricted, with HLA associations seemingly driven largely by CMV exposure. Because some donors lacked HLA typing at each locus, the association tests relied only on the typed subset. Immune exposure information for the cohort was limited to CMV serostatus. In a later genetic analysis, a missense DCLRE1C variant was associated with V-gene and J-gene trimming of TCR beta chains, and the association was replicated in an independent cohort. Sequencing depth was assumed to be roughly uniform across donors in the presence/absence analyses, though that assumption may not hold. In a later analysis, HLA-associated TCR beta chains showed more clonal expansion and lower generation probabilities than non-associated chains that were equally common. In a later analysis, several top co-occurrence clusters were reported to appear linked to parvovirus B19, influenza, CMV and Epstein-Barr virus. The cohort was sequenced for TCR beta chains only, and without alpha or paired-chain data the features that could be detected were limited. The study listed approximately 160 TCR beta chains as associated with cytomegalovirus. Cytomegalovirus status was reported to be diagnosed by the classifier with high specificity and sensitivity in both the original and validation cohorts. In a later analysis, the rate of TCR association differed among HLA loci, with DRB1 alleles having the most associated TCRs and HLA-C alleles having the fewest. A further reported finding was that TCR beta sequences accurately predicted the HLA-A and HLA-B alleles for most subjects in the first cohort. In a later genetic analysis, fewer N-insertions in productive TCRs were reported among donors in an Asian-associated ancestry cluster than the approximately 710-donor mean. Correlated functional status among segregating V segments might be attributable to linkage disequilibrium, but an unknown experimental factor could not be ruled out. Strong co-occurrence of HLA alleles, especially DR and DQ, made assigning TCR associations to individual alleles difficult. In a later analysis, around 17,000 TCR beta sequences were associated with specific HLA alleles at a false discovery rate of 0.05. Most TCR sequences were seen in very few donors, while some public TCRs were found in many individuals.

Libraries were made using the immunoSEQ multiplex PCR assay. A mixture of 60 forward primers for TCR Vbeta segments and 13 reverse primers for TCR Jbeta segments was used in the multiplex PCR. The CDR3 region of rearranged TCR beta genes was amplified from genomic DNA with a multiplex PCR assay. The amplified TCR beta libraries were sequenced on the Illumina HiSeq System as 87-base-pair reads. Processing in the source paper ran as follows. A later analysis counted about 80 million unique TCR beta chains across the 640 or so repertoires, and 10 million to 11 million of these chains were shared by at least two donors. Raw reads were error-corrected and collapsed into unique sequences with a nearest-neighbor algorithm that merged closely related sequences to remove PCR and sequencing errors. V, D and J gene segments were assigned by aligning CDR3 sequences to IMGT reference sequences. Each retained sequence needed at least a six-nucleotide match to both a V gene segment and a J gene segment. Rearrangements were called productive when the CDR3 lacked stop codons and stayed in frame with V and J; all others were non-productive. CDR3 was defined according to IMGT convention as the region running from the second conserved V-encoded cysteine to the conserved J-encoded phenylalanine. In an earlier analysis of more than 550 of the donors, sequences lacking an unambiguous match to a single V gene segment were excluded. An earlier analysis of 587 of the donors called V segments functional above 56.7% productive rearrangements and segregating when the between-donor standard deviation exceeded 5%. A statistical classification framework was built for diagnosing cytomegalovirus status from the catalog of TCR beta chain sequences. In a later analysis, TCR nucleotide sequences were compared against IMGT/GENE-DB human TR gene sequences so that V and J genes could be assigned. Using the TCRdist pipeline, a later analysis assigned CDR3 sequences along with most-parsimonious VDJ recombination scenarios. In a later analysis, each TCR beta chain was defined by its CDR3 amino acid sequence together with its V-gene family, and reads without a unique V-gene family were excluded. As a way to deal with suspected cross-contamination and a sequencing artifact, a later analysis dropped under 600 nucleotide sequences that were highly shared and had low generation probability. In a later analysis, a clonal expansion index was calculated for each public chain from normalized within-repertoire ranks of inferred template counts. A later analysis computed generation probabilities with a VDJ recombination model fitted to out-of-frame rearrangements, and checked the results against IGoR. A later analysis scored TCR-TCR, TCR-HLA and TCR-CMV co-occurrence with hypergeometric tests, applying a repertoire-size bias correction to TCR pairs. False discovery rates were estimated in a later analysis by permuting HLA or CMV assignments 20 times. A later analysis grouped co-occurring TCRs with DBSCAN, adding TCRdist sequence similarity when clustering within HLA-allele-positive subsets. For co-occurrence clustering, repertoires with fewer than 30,000 or more than 120,000 public chains were excluded, along with roughly 5 repertoires with anomalous nucleotide sharing. The immuneACCESS repertoire file appears here via TCRdb, limited to in-frame rearrangements. These files lack a portion of the clones; in checked studies, under half of the deficit traces to unresolved V genes, and the cause of the others is not known. Clone size and the V and J calls come from that table; the DNA yielded D and trimming. The sample table shows around 200,000 clones, and more than 85% are seen once. The ten largest clonotypes hold over 0.95% of the sample.

The cohort comprised under 700 healthy bone marrow donors. At the time of sampling, every cohort member was nominally healthy, though immune exposures that went unrecorded were likely present. The donor was CMV seronegative and was included in the group of a few hundred seronegative cohort members. A peripheral blood sample was provided by each donor, and peripheral blood mononuclear cells were used for TCR beta sequencing. The Qiagen DNeasy Blood Extraction Kit was used to extract genomic DNA from the blood cell samples. What was sequenced was PBMCs. This clonotype originated in a woman between 18 and 29 years old in good health and CMV-seronegative.

CDR3 reads: CASSVGMTDRAETQYF. The DNA is as follows: TGTGCCAGCAGCGTAGGAATGACCGACAGGGCAGAGACCCAGTACTTC. Recombination linked TRBV9 to TRBJ2-5; 7 bases in between match TRBD1. The germline V end is reduced by 0 bases and the J end by 4 bases; junction bases left unmatched: 9. The germline V gene sets CDR1 to SGDLS and CDR2 to YYNGEE. From the cysteine through the phenylalanine, the CDR3 covers 16 amino acids. The entry retains the CDR3 DNA only, 48 bases that are in frame from base 1.